The 17 T cell receptor beta chains below come from one sample, sequenced in a study of control samples from healthy donors and cancer patients. Assay: immunoSEQ multiplex PCR; the TCRdb copy retains only in-frame clones and omits some. The profile covers 200,000 or so clones, with roughly 94% appearing a single time and roughly 1.6% taken by the ten largest. Sequencing was carried out using blood. These TCRs come from a man over 45 in good health.

This chain links TRBV4-2 with TRBJ2-1; TRBD2 matches 11 bases. From germline, CDR1 is LGHNA and CDR2 YNFKEQ. The CDR3 covers 16 residues. V shed 0 bases and J 13 bases; nucleotides not matched to a gene: 11. CDR3 in DNA: TGTGCCAGCAGCCAAGATGAGGCTAGCGGGGGGAGGGCACAGTTCTTC. Residues: CASSQDEASGGRAQFF.

The V call is TRBV19, the J call TRBJ2-1, with D unresolved. This CDR3 is 14 amino acids long. CDR1 LNHDA and CDR2 SQIVND come from the germline V gene (reference sequence). Trimming took off 1 base at V and 7 bases at J, with 11 bases between the two ends. This chain's CDR3 is CASSIGLRGNEQFF. The CDR3 DNA is TGTGCCAGTAGTATAGGACTCCGCGGTAATGAGCAGTTCTTC.

The chain uses TRBV6-6 and TRBJ1-6; D uncertain. The CDR3 is 14 residues long. Trimming left V 11 bases short and J 5 bases short, with 16 bases between. Germline values: CDR1 MNHNY, CDR2 SVGAGI (reference sequence). The CDR3 DNA follows: TGTGCCGCCCGACCCCCCCGGGATAATTCACCCCTCCACTTT. Translated: CAARPPRDNSPLHF.

The chain combines TRBV30 with TRBJ1-6, with D unresolved. V was cut by 2 bases and J by 7 bases, with 6 bases left in between. The CDR3 has 12 residues. From germline, CDR1 is GTSNPN and CDR2 SVGIG (reference sequence). Here the CDR3 reads CAWSQQNSPLHF. In DNA, the CDR3 is TGTGCCTGGAGTCAGCAAAATTCACCCCTCCACTTT.

The chain couples TRBV6-2 or TRBV6-3 to TRBJ2-1, with 7 bases that match TRBD1. The CDR3 spans 17 residues. Trimming cost V 2 bases and J 1 base; bases outside gene matches: 8. The V gene's germline CDR1 is MNHEY and CDR2 SVGEGT. The CDR3 reads CASSYLTGAISYNEQFF. The CDR3, as DNA: TGTGCCAGCAGTTACCTCACAGGGGCCATATCCTACAATGAGCAGTTCTTC.

This chain uses TRBV2 with TRBJ1-6, with no clear D. CDR3 length: 13 residues. Trimming cost V 6 bases and J 8 bases, with 11 bases left between them. From germline, CDR1 is SNHLY and CDR2 FYNNEI. CDR3 DNA sequence: TGTGCCAGCAGACTCGATGGAGATTCACCCCTCCACTTT. As protein: CASRLDGDSPLHF.

The chain combines TRBV28 with TRBJ1-1, with TRBD1 identical over 8 bases. Germline CDR1 MDHEN, CDR2 SYDVKM. V trimming: 10 bases; J trimming: 4 bases; junction bases outside the gene matches: 23. This CDR3 contains 18 residues. CDR3 in amino acids: CATYQHRGGAVRGTEAFF. In DNA form, the CDR3 reads TGTGCCACCTACCAGCACAGGGGGGGTGCGGTGAGGGGCACTGAAGCTTTCTTT. Full variable domain (remainder filled in from reference TRBV28 and TRBJ1-1): DVKVTQSSRYLVKRTGEKVFLECVQDMDHENMFWYRQDPGLGLRLIYFSYDVKMKEKGDIPEGYSVSREKKERFSLILESASTNQTSMYLCATYQHRGGAVRGTEAFFGQGTRLTVV.

The V and J genes are TRBV29-1 and TRBJ1-1; TRBD1 matches at 7 bases. Germline CDR1 and CDR2: SQVTM and ANQGSEA. The CDR3 covers 13 residues. V lost 6 bases to trimming and J lost 4 bases; unmatched junction nucleotides: 8. This CDR3 is CSVQRQGGTEAFF. The CDR3 bases are TGCAGCGTCCAAAGACAGGGTGGCACTGAAGCTTTCTTT.

This clone was found once. The CDR3 nucleotides are TGTGCCAGCAGCCCCGGGACTAGCGGAAACACCGGGGAGCTGTTTTTT. Its protein product is CASSPGTSGNTGELFF. J is TRBJ2-2 and V is TRBV5-4; TRBD2 matches 11 bases. This CDR3 has 16 amino acids. After removal of 4 bases from V and 2 bases from J, the junction contained 4 bases not matched to a gene. CDR1 is SGHNT, CDR2 YYREEE, per germline (reference sequence).

The chain has TRBV6-5 and TRBJ2-7; D is ambiguous. In germline, CDR1 is MNHEY, CDR2 SVGAGI. The CDR3 loop spans 14 amino acids. The ends were cut back, 3 bases at V and 0 bases at J, with 9 bases in the middle. In DNA form, the CDR3 reads TGTGCCAGCAGTTATGTCAGAGGCTCCTACGAGCAGTACTTC. Amino acids: CASSYVRGSYEQYF.

The chain combines TRBV5-1 with TRBJ1-1; 7 nucleotides match TRBD1. The CDR3 is 15 amino acids. CDR1 and CDR2 from the germline V gene are SGHRS and YFSETQ. The trim removed 4 bases at V and 3 bases at J, leaving 9 bases unmatched. The DNA for the CDR3 is TGCGCCAGCAGCGTCGGGACAGCGCATGACACTGAAGCTTTCTTT. Translating it yields CASSVGTAHDTEAFF.

This sequence joins TRBV2 and TRBJ2-1, with D perhaps TRBD1 (5 bases). Trimming shortened V by 5 bases and J by 0 bases, and 11 bases separated the two germline ends. This CDR3 is 15 amino acids long. CDR1 is SNHLY, CDR2 FYNNEI, per germline. As DNA, the CDR3 is TGTGCCAGCAGTTTCGACAGTAGCTCCTACAATGAGCAGTTCTTC. Translated: CASSFDSSSYNEQFF.

V and J are TRBV2 and TRBJ1-1; D gene unclear. The CDR3 totals 12 residues. Germline loops: CDR1 SNHLY, CDR2 FYNNEI. V was cut by 4 bases and J by 4 bases, with 7 bases left in between. CDR3 bases: TGTGCCAGCAGTGGATGGGGCACTGAAGCTTTCTTT. Protein sequence: CASSGWGTEAFF. Full variable domain (rest looked up from reference TRBV2 and TRBJ1-1): EPEVTQTPSHQVTQMGQEVILRCVPISNHLYFYWYRQILGQKVEFLVSFYNNEISEKSEIFDDQFSVERPDGSNFTLKIRSTKLEDSAMYFCASSGWGTEAFFGQGTRLTVV.

The chain combines TRBV7-3 with TRBJ2-2; D may be TRBD1 (5 bases). Trimming took off 0 bases at V and 6 bases at J, with 5 bases between the two ends. The CDR3 has 13 amino acids. The germline CDR1 and CDR2 sequences are SGHTA and FQGTGA. The CDR3 protein is CASSLTGAGELFF. The CDR3 nucleotides read TGTGCCAGCAGCTTAACAGGGGCCGGGGAGCTGTTTTTT.

This clone occurred once. This chain joins TRBV29-1 and TRBJ1-5; 9 nucleotides align to TRBD1. The length of the CDR3 is 13 residues. Germline V lookup: CDR1 SQVTM, CDR2 ANQGSEA. The J segment lost 6 bases and the V segment lost 6 bases, leaving 6 bases of the junction unmatched. CDR3 protein: CSVRTGEGQPQHF. CDR3 coding DNA: TGCAGCGTCCGGACAGGGGAGGGTCAGCCCCAGCATTTT.

This clone was observed a few times. This chain links TRBV12-3 or TRBV12-4 with TRBJ1-1; D might be TRBD1 (5 bases). CDR3 length: 10 amino acids. Trimming pared 10 bases from V and 7 bases from J, leaving 10 bases between. CDR3 residues: CATRGGEAFF. The DNA of the CDR3 is TGTGCCACTCGGGGGGGTGAAGCTTTCTTT.

This clone occurred once. The CDR3 region has the DNA TGTGCCAGCTCACCAGGGACTAGCGGGGGAGAGACCCAGTACTTC. This gives the protein CASSPGTSGGETQYF. The chain has TRBV18 and TRBJ2-5, with 14 positions matching TRBD2. The V gene's germline CDR1 is KGHSH and CDR2 LQKENI. The ends lost 2 bases at V and 4 bases at J; junction bases unmatched: 0. The CDR3 is 15 residues long.